This TCR beta chain was sequenced in a study of cytomegalovirus exposure and HLA in healthy donors. Germline V gives CDR1 SGDLS, CDR2 YYNGEE. The length of the CDR3 is 14 residues. Trimming cost V 3 bases and J 4 bases; bases outside gene matches: 4. In the PCR, 60 Vbeta and 13 Jbeta primers were used. Per the original methods: A later analysis tallied some 84 million unique TCR beta chains, around 12 million of them shared. TCRdb keeps only in-frame clones here, not all; method: immunoSEQ multiplex PCR. D and trimming come from the DNA, and the V and J calls and clone size come from that table. The sample holds approximately 180,000 clones, more than 70% seen once. Healthy bone marrow donors made up the cohort. Findings and limits, study-wide: Later on, a genetic analysis was performed. It linked a missense variant in DCLRE1C with V- and J-gene trimming of TCR beta. In presence/absence analyses, roughly uniform sequencing depth across donors was assumed.

Note on this clone: Its cognate antigen is unknown.

This TCR derives from a woman aged 35 to 49 in good health and CMV-seronegative. The source material was PBMCs. The rearrangement links TRBV9 to TRBJ1-2; 9 bases match TRBD1. The CDR3: CASSGGQGGYGYTF. The CDR3 DNA sequence: TGTGCCAGCAGCGGGGGACAGGGAGGCTATGGCTACACCTTC.